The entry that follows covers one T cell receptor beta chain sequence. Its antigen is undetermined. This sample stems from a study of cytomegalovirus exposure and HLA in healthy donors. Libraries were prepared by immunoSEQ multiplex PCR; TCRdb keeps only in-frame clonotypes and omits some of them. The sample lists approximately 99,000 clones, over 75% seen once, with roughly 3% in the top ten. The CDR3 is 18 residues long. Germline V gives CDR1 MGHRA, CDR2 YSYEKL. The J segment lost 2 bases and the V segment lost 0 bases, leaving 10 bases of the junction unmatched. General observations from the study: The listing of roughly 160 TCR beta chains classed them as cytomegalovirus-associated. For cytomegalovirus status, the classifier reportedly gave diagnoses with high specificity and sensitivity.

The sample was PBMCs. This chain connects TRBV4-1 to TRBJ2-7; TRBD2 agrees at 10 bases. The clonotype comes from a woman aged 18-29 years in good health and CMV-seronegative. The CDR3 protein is CASSQDESGTSVAYEQYF. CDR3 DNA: TGCGCCAGCAGCCAAGATGAAAGTGGGACTAGCGTCGCCTACGAGCAGTACTTC.